These 15 T cell receptor beta chains share one sample of origin, sequenced in a study of cytomegalovirus exposure and HLA in healthy donors. The PCR was carried out with 60 Vbeta primers and 13 Jbeta primers. This table comes from immunoSEQ multiplex PCR, and its TCRdb copy is limited to in-frame clones, with some not included. In the table there are 70,000 or so clones, roughly 74% of which are singletons. Sequencing was done on a sample of PBMCs. These receptors all stem from a woman aged 55-69 years in good health and CMV-seropositive.

The chain combines TRBV2 with TRBJ2-7; tentative D call: TRBD1 (6 bases). The length of the CDR3 is 14 residues. V was clipped by 4 bases and J by 4 bases, with 14 bases between them. Germline lookup yields CDR1 SNHLY and CDR2 FYNNEI. In nucleotides, the CDR3 is TGTGCCAGCAGTGCACTGACAGGAGTTTACGAGCAGTACTTC. Amino acid sequence: CASSALTGVYEQYF.

The chain combines TRBV5-6 with TRBJ2-7, with a possible D match to TRBD2 (6 bases). The CDR3 is 13 residues long. V lost 0 bases, J lost 6 bases, and 10 bases lay in between. Germline V gene lookup returns CDR1 SGHDT and CDR2 YYEEEE. CDR3 amino acids: CASSLAGGREQYF. The DNA of the CDR3 is TGTGCCAGCAGCTTGGCCGGGGGACGCGAGCAGTACTTC.

This clone was detected once. J is TRBJ2-4 and V is TRBV27; D remains unclear. The CDR3 has 13 residues. Germline values: CDR1 MNHEY, CDR2 SMNVEV (reference sequence). V lost 6 bases to trimming and J lost 0 bases, with 6 bases between them. The CDR3 region is CASRLLAKNIQYF. In DNA, the CDR3 is TGTGCCAGCAGACTTCTAGCCAAAAACATTCAGTACTTC.

The chain recombines TRBV9 with TRBJ1-1, with D perhaps matching TRBD1 (5 bases). CDR3 length: 17 amino acids. The germline V and J ends were trimmed by 0 bases and 6 bases, with 21 bases remaining between them. Germline V gene data show CDR1 as SGDLS and CDR2 as YYNGEE. The CDR3 here is CASSVALGVAGSAEAFF. In DNA form, the CDR3 reads TGTGCCAGCAGCGTAGCTCTGGGGGTCGCGGGATCGGCTGAAGCTTTCTTT.

This clone was seen a few times. V usage is TRBV6-5 and J usage is TRBJ1-2; no reliable D call. Germline V gene data show CDR1 as MNHEY and CDR2 as SVGAGI. The CDR3 totals 12 residues. V gave up 3 bases and J gave up 8 bases, with 10 bases separating them. The CDR3 sequence is CASSYLEGGYTF. The CDR3, as DNA: TGTGCCAGCAGTTATTTGGAGGGCGGCTACACCTTC.

The V gene is TRBV7-9, the J gene TRBJ2-1; D may be TRBD2 (5 bases). V was cut by 6 bases and J by 9 bases, with 15 bases left in between. CDR1 and CDR2 from the germline V gene are SEHNR and FQNEAQ (reference sequence). The CDR3 length is 13 residues. The chain's CDR3 is CASRNLALGEQFF. The CDR3 DNA reads TGTGCCAGCAGAAACCTAGCTTTGGGTGAGCAGTTCTTC.

The rearrangement uses TRBV7-8 and TRBJ1-5; a weak D match, TRBD1 (6 bases). Trimming left V 2 bases short and J 4 bases short, with 12 bases between. The CDR3 sequence is 15 residues long. Germline CDR1 and CDR2: SGHVS and FQNEAQ. CDR3 DNA sequence: TGTGCCAGCAGCTTATCGACAGGAACAAATCAGCCCCAGCATTTT. This gives the protein CASSLSTGTNQPQHF.

The chain recombines TRBV5-1 with TRBJ2-2, with D unclear. Germline V gene lookup returns CDR1 SGHRS and CDR2 YFSETQ. Trimming pared 1 base from V and 6 bases from J, leaving 13 bases between. This CDR3 is 15 amino acids long. The CDR3 is CASSLHSAHPGELFF. The CDR3 DNA follows: TGCGCCAGCAGCTTGCACTCCGCGCATCCCGGGGAGCTGTTTTTT.

The chain uses TRBV2 and TRBJ2-1; perhaps TRBD2 as D (6 bases). Per the germline V gene, CDR1 is SNHLY and CDR2 is FYNNEI. The CDR3 is 12 amino acids. V lost 9 bases and J lost 5, with 11 bases in between. The CDR3 sequence is CASAGLNNEQFF. The DNA for the CDR3 is TGTGCCAGTGCAGGACTAAACAATGAGCAGTTCTTC.

The V call is TRBV4-1, the J call TRBJ2-3; 7 bases agree with TRBD2. V dropped 3 bases and J dropped 2; count of bases not matched to a gene: 8. Germline CDR1 reads MGHRA; CDR2 reads YSYEKL. This CDR3 has 16 residues. The chain's CDR3 is CASSQPGLVLTDTQYF. In nucleotides, the CDR3 is TGCGCCAGCAGCCAGCCCGGACTAGTCCTCACAGATACGCAGTATTTT.

This clone was seen a few times. Here the CDR3 DNA reads TGTGCCAGCAGCTTGCAAGGGGGCACTGAAGCTTTCTTT. Amino acid sequence: CASSLQGGTEAFF. J is TRBJ1-1 and V is TRBV5-4, with D perhaps matching TRBD1 (6 bases). Germline V gives CDR1 SGHNT, CDR2 YYREEE (reference sequence). The CDR3 has 13 residues. Trimming removed 1 base from V and 4 bases from J, with 8 bases in between.

This rearrangement joins TRBV6-4 to TRBJ2-1; 8 bases line up with TRBD1. Trimming cost V 3 bases and J 5 bases; bases outside gene matches: 6. The CDR3 totals 15 residues. CDR1 is MRHNA, CDR2 SNTAGT, per germline. CDR3 sequence: CASSEYRGVNNEQFF. The CDR3 nucleotides read TGTGCCAGCAGTGAATACAGGGGGGTTAACAATGAGCAGTTCTTC.

The chain employs TRBV4-2 and TRBJ1-5; the match to TRBD1 covers 8 bases. The V segment lost 1 base and the J segment 7 bases; nucleotides outside the gene matches: 15. Germline V gene data show CDR1 as LGHNA and CDR2 as YNFKEQ. The CDR3 is made up of 18 amino acids. The CDR3 reads CASSQGFDMQGARQPQHF. The DNA for the CDR3 is TGTGCCAGCAGCCAAGGTTTCGATATGCAGGGGGCACGACAGCCCCAGCATTTT.

The V gene is TRBV7-8, the J gene TRBJ2-7, with 8 bases matching TRBD1. The germline gives CDR1 SGHVS, CDR2 FQNEAQ. CDR3 length equals 13 residues. The trim removed 5 bases at V and 4 bases at J, leaving 4 bases unmatched. CDR3 bases: TGTGCCAGCAGCCAGGGGGCCGAGTACGAGCAGTACTTC. Its translation is CASSQGAEYEQYF.

The rearrangement joins TRBV6-5 to TRBJ2-7; TRBD2 matches at 7 bases. Germline lookup yields CDR1 MNHEY and CDR2 SVGAGI. Germline trimming cut 6 bases from V and 3 bases from J; bases unmatched to any gene: 11. The CDR3 spans 15 residues. CDR3 nucleotides: TGTGCCAGCAGCCACTCCGCGGGAGCGTTCTACGAGCAGTACTTC. This gives the protein CASSHSAGAFYEQYF.